The sequence of this T cell receptor (beta chain) was determined in a study of tumor-infiltrating lymphocytes in primary liver carcinoma. The germline gives CDR1 MNHNY, CDR2 SVGAGI (reference sequence). The germline V and J ends were trimmed by 7 bases and 5 bases, with 15 bases remaining between them. This CDR3 has 14 amino acids. The study co-extracted DNA and RNA from around 20-30 mg of unsorted bulk tissue. The patients presented with primary liver carcinoma, which was managed through surgical resection. The authors made TCR beta cDNA from approximately 500 ng total RNA with a constant-region primer. Three-round nested multiplex PCR performed with slightly modified ARM-PCR produced the TCR beta libraries. TRBV1-TRBV30 forward primers paired with a C-beta reverse primer were used in the first two PCR rounds, which ran approximately 11 cycles each. Via MiXCR, TCRdb re-called the multiplex PCR reads, giving one row per CDR3 protein. Here the sample spans more than 20,000 distinct CDR3 sequences, approximately 72% being singletons.

This clonotype is labeled medium-sized. The gene calls are TRBV6-6 and TRBJ2-1; no clear D gene. The receptor was isolated from a man aged 40-55 years with primary liver carcinoma and hepatitis B virus infection. Sequencing input: liver tumor tissue from sampling region 1. Noted subset: tumor region T1, superior pole. CDR3 residues: CASNTNVRNNEQFF. The CDR3 DNA reads as TGTGCCAGCAACACCAACGTCAGGAACAATGAGCAGTTCTTC.